This entry lists 17 T cell receptor beta chains sequenced from one sample in a study of radiation and T cells in renal cell carcinoma. Regarding treatment: treatment-naive control, cytoreductive nephrectomy. The repertoire was sequenced with immunoSEQ multiplex PCR; TCRdb's copy has only in-frame clones and lacks some. Of 20,000 or so clones in the sample, around 50% were seen once. The sample consisted of tumor tissue, taken from a patient whose treatment was nephrectomy without radiotherapy. These receptors were taken from a human donor with renal cell carcinoma.

This clone was detected only a few times. The sample holds other DNA sequences that translate to the same CDR3. The chain employs TRBV7-3 and TRBJ2-2; D is unresolved. The CDR3 totals 12 residues. From germline, CDR1 is SGHTA and CDR2 FQGTGA. Trimming took off 2 bases at V and 8 bases at J, with 6 bases between the two ends. CDR3 in amino acids: CASSLASGELFF. The CDR3 nucleotides are TGTGCCAGCAGCTTAGCCTCAGGGGAGCTGTTTTTT.

The chain uses TRBV7-2 and TRBJ1-1, with D unresolved. The ends were cut back, 1 base at V and 1 base at J, with 7 bases in the middle. The CDR3 runs to 14 residues. From germline, CDR1 is SGHTA and CDR2 FQGNSA. The CDR3 loop reads CASSLGQRNTEAFF. The CDR3 bases are TGTGCCAGCAGCTTAGGTCAGAGGAACACTGAAGCTTTCTTT.

On this clone itself: Given a far larger clone just one base away, this is likely a sequencing read error. Other DNA sequences within the sample encode an identical CDR3. The V and J genes are TRBV7-2 and TRBJ1-1; 11 bases match TRBD1. Germline V gene data show CDR1 as SGHTA and CDR2 as FQGNSA. With 5 bases clipped from V and 5 bases from J, the junction kept 4 bases outside the gene matches. The CDR3 has 14 residues. Written as DNA, the CDR3 is TGTGCCAGCAGCCGTGGACAGGGGGCGACTGAAGCTTTCTTT. It encodes CASSRGQGATEAFF.

The J gene is TRBJ2-3, the V gene TRBV5-1, with 7 bases matching TRBD1. From germline, CDR1 is SGHRS and CDR2 YFSETQ. V shed 2 bases and J 1 base; nucleotides not matched to a gene: 4. The CDR3 consists of 15 residues. CDR3 protein: CASSFLGTGTDTQYF. The CDR3 DNA sequence: TGCGCCAGCAGCTTTCTCGGGACAGGCACAGATACGCAGTATTTT.

The rearrangement uses TRBV2 and TRBJ2-7; 7 bases line up with TRBD1. From germline, CDR1 is SNHLY and CDR2 FYNNEI. The V gene end was trimmed by 3 bases and the J gene end by 5 bases; junction bases not matched to a gene: 7. This CDR3 spans 14 amino acids. The DNA for the CDR3 is TGTGCCAGCAGTGAGCTCAGGGGGTTCGACGAGCAGTACTTC. It encodes CASSELRGFDEQYF.

The chain combines TRBV6-5 with TRBJ1-4, with 8 bases aligning to TRBD1. This CDR3 contains 14 residues. CDR1 and CDR2 (germline): MNHEY, SVGAGI. J gave up 7 bases and V 6 bases, and 7 bases lay outside the gene matches. The CDR3 here is CASRSTGGSEKLFF. CDR3 nucleotide sequence: TGTGCCAGCAGAAGCACAGGGGGGAGTGAAAAACTGTTTTTT.

This clone was observed a handful of times. The CDR3 nucleotides are TGTGCCAGCACTCACACAGGGGGCGACACTGAAGCTTTCTTT. It encodes CASTHTGGDTEAFF. This chain uses TRBV2 with TRBJ1-1; TRBD1 agrees at 9 bases. The V gene end was trimmed by 7 bases and the J gene end by 3 bases; junction bases not matched to a gene: 6. Per the germline V gene, CDR1 is SNHLY and CDR2 is FYNNEI. CDR3 size: 14 residues.

V gene TRBV5-1 combines with J gene TRBJ1-4; D is unresolved. The germline CDR1 and CDR2 sequences are SGHRS and YFSETQ. V shed 1 base and J shed 0 bases, with 13 bases lying between them. The CDR3 is made up of 17 amino acids. CDR3 in amino acids: CASSLTEPLATNEKLFF. The CDR3 coding sequence is TGCGCCAGCAGCTTGACCGAACCTCTCGCAACTAATGAAAAACTGTTTTTT. The complete variable domain, with remaining parts taken from reference TRBV5-1 and TRBJ1-4, reads KAGVTQTPRYLIKTRGQQVTLSCSPISGHRSVSWYQQTPGQGLQFLFEYFSETQRNKGNFPGRFSGRQFSNSRSEMNVSTLELGDSALYLCASSLTEPLATNEKLFFGSGTQLSVL.

This clone is termed medium-sized. The gene calls are TRBV2 and TRBJ1-4, with D uncertain. The CDR3 consists of 12 residues. Trimming removed 6 bases at V and 12 bases at J, with 14 bases between. The germline V gene has CDR1 SNHLY and CDR2 FYNNEI. For the CDR3, the DNA is TGTGCCAGCAGCCCCAAGGGAGAGCAACTGTTTTTT. It yields the protein CASSPKGEQLFF.

The chain carries TRBV5-6 and TRBJ2-5, with TRBD1 as a possible D gene (6 bases). The CDR3 is 13 amino acids. V was trimmed by 4 bases and J by 5 bases, leaving 12 bases between them. CDR1 and CDR2 (germline): SGHDT, YYEEEE. The CDR3 nucleotides are TGTGCCAGCAGCACTGAGAGGGGGGAGACCCAGTACTTC. Translating gives CASSTERGETQYF.

For the CDR3, the DNA is TGTGCCAGCAAGCTGACGACGGGATCTTGGAATGAGCAGTTCTTC. This codes for CASKLTTGSWNEQFF. The rearrangement joins TRBV27 to TRBJ2-1, with D possibly being TRBD2 (5 bases). The CDR3 extends over 15 amino acids. V was trimmed by 7 bases and J by 7 bases, leaving 20 bases between them. From germline, CDR1 is MNHEY and CDR2 SMNVEV (reference sequence).

This clone was recorded a few times. V and J are TRBV7-2 and TRBJ1-5; maybe TRBD1 (6 bases). The CDR3 covers 17 residues. The germline V gene has CDR1 SGHTA and CDR2 FQGNSA. Trimming stripped 4 bases from V and 7 bases from J, with 23 bases between. As DNA, the CDR3 is TGTGCCAGCAGCTCCCCGGGGCGGGGGCGGAGTGAGCAGCCCCAGCATTTT. Its translation is CASSSPGRGRSEQPQHF. Based on the CDR3 plus reference TRBV7-2 and TRBJ1-5, the full variable domain is GAGVSQSPSNKVTEKGKDVELRCDPISGHTALYWYRQSLGQGLEFLIYFQGNSAPDKSGLPSDRFSAERTGGSVSTLTIQRTQQEDSAVYLCASSSPGRGRSEQPQHFGDGTRLSIL.

V gene TRBV27 combines with J gene TRBJ1-4, with unresolved D. V lost 5 bases and J lost 7, with 17 bases in between. CDR1 is MNHEY and CDR2 is SMNVEV in the germline V gene (reference sequence). The CDR3 is 15 residues long. The CDR3 sequence is CASSTRPIRAEKLFF. The CDR3 DNA is TGTGCCAGCAGTACGCGACCAATACGGGCTGAAAAACTGTTTTTT.

This chain uses TRBV4-1 with TRBJ2-3, with D hard to call. This CDR3 has 16 amino acids. Trimming took 1 base from V and 0 from J, leaving 11 bases between them. Germline CDR1 MGHRA, CDR2 YSYEKL. The CDR3 nucleotides are TGCGCCAGCAGCCAAGGGTGGTCCACTAGCACAGATACGCAGTATTTT. As protein: CASSQGWSTSTDTQYF.

This clone came up a few times. The V and J genes are TRBV5-5 and TRBJ1-1; TRBD1 aligns across 10 bases. With 5 bases clipped from V and 1 base from J, the junction kept 5 bases outside the gene matches. This CDR3 is 15 amino acids long. CDR1 is SGHKS, CDR2 YYEKEE, per germline (reference sequence). This CDR3 reads CASRAGTGANTEAFF. CDR3 sequence (DNA): TGTGCCAGCAGAGCCGGGACAGGGGCGAACACTGAAGCTTTCTTT.

This clone was detected once. The chain links TRBV19 to TRBJ2-7; 9 nucleotides line up with TRBD1. J was trimmed by 7 bases and V by 6 bases; bases with no gene match: 13. The length of the CDR3 is 15 residues. Germline assignment: CDR1 LNHDA and CDR2 SQIVND (reference sequence). The CDR3 spells CASSISGQGLGEQYF. CDR3 bases: TGTGCCAGTAGCATTTCGGGACAGGGACTGGGAGAGCAGTACTTC. The variable domain in full, completed from reference TRBV19 and TRBJ2-7, reads DGGITQSPKYLFRKEGQNVTLSCEQNLNHDAMYWYRQDPGQGLRLIYYSQIVNDFQKGDIAEGYSVSREKKESFPLTVTSAQKNPTAFYLCASSISGQGLGEQYFGPGTRLTVT.

The J gene is TRBJ1-1, the V gene TRBV28; D gene unclear. V dropped 3 bases and J dropped 2 bases, with 7 bases sitting between them. Germline V CDR1 and CDR2: MDHEN, SYDVKM. The CDR3 is 13 amino acids. The chain's CDR3 is CASSFLENTEAFF. The CDR3 DNA is TGTGCCAGCAGTTTCCTGGAAAACACTGAAGCTTTCTTT. Using reference TRBV28 and TRBJ1-1 for the parts outside the CDR3, the full variable domain is DVKVTQSSRYLVKRTGEKVFLECVQDMDHENMFWYRQDPGLGLRLIYFSYDVKMKEKGDIPEGYSVSREKKERFSLILESASTNQTSMYLCASSFLENTEAFFGQGTRLTVV.